The rows below give T cell receptor beta chains drawn from one sample of a study of cytomegalovirus exposure and HLA in healthy donors. Using immunoSEQ multiplex PCR, the repertoire was profiled, and TCRdb retains in-frame clones only, with some absent. This sample has 100,000 to 150,000 clones, with 75% to 85% found just once. The sequencing sample was made of PBMCs. The receptors were gathered from a girl aged 2-10 years in good health and CMV-seronegative. Both conserved end residues are part of each CDR3. A D gene is named only where the DNA matches it firmly. The size of a clone is reported for some rows only, either as once, few or many, or as a class for expanded clones.

>-|TRBJ2-7|TRBD1|TRBV7-9
CASSLGIGQGAHEQYF
TGTGCCAGCAGCTTAGGAATCGGACAGGGGGCCCACGAGCAGTACTTC
>-|TRBJ2-5|-|TRBV5-8
CASSLAHPRTQYF
TGTGCCAGCAGCTTGGCACATCCTAGAACCCAGTACTTC
>-|TRBJ2-5|-|TRBV28
CASSRLTGQETQYF
TGTGCCAGCAGTCGTCTGACAGGACAAGAGACCCAGTACTTC
>-|TRBJ2-5|-|TRBV5-1
CASSLQGLAQETQYF
TGCGCCAGCAGCTTGCAGGGACTGGCACAAGAGACCCAGTACTTC
>-|TRBJ2-5|TRBD1|TRBV4-3
CASSQDWTGGVETQYF
TGCGCCAGCAGCCAAGATTGGACAGGGGGCGTAGAGACCCAGTACTTC
>-|TRBJ1-4|-|TRBV7-9
CASSLAGGREKLFF
TGTGCCAGCAGCTTAGCGGGGGGACGGGAAAAACTGTTTTTT
>-|TRBJ2-1|-|TRBV5-1
CASSLGLVNEQFF
TGCGCCAGCAGCTTGGGACTAGTAAATGAGCAGTTCTTC
>-|TRBJ2-3|-|TRBV13
CASSSRRSQSPDTQYF
TGTGCCAGCAGCTCCAGACGGAGCCAGAGCCCAGATACGCAGTATTTT
>-|TRBJ1-6|-|TRBV25-1
CASSEYGSSYNSPLHF
TGTGCCAGCAGTGAATATGGGAGCTCCTATAATTCACCCCTCCACTTT
>-|TRBJ2-4|-|TRBV6-5
CASSIRGQAKNIQYF
TGTGCCAGCAGTATCAGGGGTCAAGCCAAAAACATTCAGTACTTC
>-|TRBJ1-4|TRBD1|TRBV15
CATGRATGTALNEKLFF
TGTGCCACCGGCAGGGCAACAGGGACAGCACTTAATGAAAAACTGTTTTTT
>-|TRBJ1-5|TRBD1|TRBV18
CASSRQGGPQHF
TGTGCCAGCTCAAGACAGGGAGGTCCCCAGCATTTT
>few|TRBJ1-1|TRBD1|TRBV6-1
CASSDQGAATEAFF
TGTGCCAGCAGTGATCAGGGGGCGGCCACTGAAGCTTTCTTT
>-|TRBJ2-1|-|TRBV27
CASSLRPDSRVANEQFF
TGTGCCAGCAGTCTACGTCCCGACTCCCGGGTCGCCAATGAGCAGTTCTTC
>-|TRBJ1-2|-|TRBV2
CASSESGVYYSNYGYPF
TGTGCCAGCAGTGAAAGCGGAGTCTACTACTCTAACTATGGCTACCCCTTC
>-|TRBJ1-2|-|TRBV5-6
CASSFVGVYTF
TGTGCCAGCAGCTTTGTCGGAGTCTACACCTTC
>-|TRBJ1-1|-|TRBV15
CATSRDVLRLNTEAFF
TGTGCCACCAGCAGAGATGTCCTCAGGCTGAACACTGAAGCTTTCTTT
>-|TRBJ2-3|TRBD2|TRBV10-2
CASSPGTSGRDTQYF
TGCGCCAGCAGTCCCGGGACTAGCGGGAGAGATACGCAGTATTTT
>-|TRBJ2-3|-|TRBV5-4
CASSLDYNADTQYF
TGTGCCAGCAGCCTGGACTATAATGCAGATACGCAGTATTTT
>-|TRBJ2-7|TRBD2|TRBV28
CASSSLAGKSYEQYF
TGTGCCAGCAGTTCACTAGCGGGGAAATCCTACGAGCAGTACTTC
>-|TRBJ2-7|-|TRBV7-9
CASSLAQKTYEQYF
TGTGCCAGCAGCTTAGCACAGAAAACCTACGAGCAGTACTTC
>-|TRBJ1-5|-|TRBV6-5
CATQLVDQPQHF
TGTGCCACCCAGTTGGTGGATCAGCCCCAGCATTTT
>-|TRBJ1-3|-|TRBV28
CASCRMTEDEDTIYF
TGTGCCAGCTGTAGAATGACAGAAGATGAAGACACCATATATTTT
>-|TRBJ2-2|TRBD2|TRBV6-5
CASSYRGGRTGELFF
TGTGCCAGCAGTTATCGGGGGGGTCGTACCGGGGAGCTGTTTTTT
>-|TRBJ2-1|TRBD2|TRBV27
CASSWSGRDSYNEQFF
TGTGCCAGCAGTTGGTCTGGGAGGGACTCCTACAATGAGCAGTTCTTC
>-|TRBJ2-2|-|TRBV11-2
CASSRLVGGNTGELFF
TGTGCCAGCAGCCGCCTCGTCGGGGGAAACACCGGGGAGCTGTTTTTT